These T cell receptor beta chains were read from a single sample in a study of CD8 T cells in ankylosing spondylitis. TCRdb reprocessed the 5' RACE reads with MiXCR, giving one entry per CDR3 protein. The sample gives 8,400 or so distinct CDR3 sequences, 3.9% of which show up once; 8% to 13% is in the top ten. Sequencing was done on a sample of blood, either unsorted or a sorted T cell fraction (not recorded which). All receptors come from a female donor with ankylosing spondylitis or in good health (not recorded which). Both conserved end residues are part of each CDR3. D genes are given only for firm matches. The size of a clone is reported for some rows only, either as once, few or many, or as a class for expanded clones.

TRBV9,TRBD2,few,TRBJ2-3,CASSVGAGATSTDTQYF,TGTGCCAGCAGCGTTGGAGCGGGGGCCACTAGCACAGATACGCAGTATTTT
TRBV9,-,many,TRBJ1-2,CASSGADSPRGNYGYTF,TGTGCCAGCAGCGGAGCAGACAGCCCAAGAGGTAACTATGGCTACACCTTC
TRBV9,-,medium-sized,TRBJ1-5,CASSVGGGQPQHF,TGTGCCAGCAGCGTAGGAGGGGGTCAGCCCCAGCATTTT
TRBV9,-,few,TRBJ2-1,CASSVLGLAVIHEQFF,TGTGCCAGCAGCGTTTTGGGCCTTGCCGTAATTCATGAGCAGTTCTTC
TRBV9,TRBD2,-,TRBJ2-1,CASASLAGGFYNEQFF,TGTGCCAGCGCCTCCTTAGCGGGGGGGTTTTACAATGAGCAGTTCTTC
TRBV9,-,many,TRBJ2-3,CASSPFEGGLTDTQYF,TGTGCCAGCAGCCCCTTCGAGGGGGGGCTAACAGATACGCAGTATTTT
TRBV9,-,many,TRBJ2-7,CASSVAPLGAYEQYF,TGTGCCAGCAGCGTAGCCCCCTTAGGTGCCTACGAGCAGTACTTC
TRBV9,-,many,TRBJ2-5,CASSVGRADTSRETQYF,TGTGCCAGCAGCGTAGGAAGGGCGGACACATCGAGGGAGACCCAGTACTTC
TRBV9,-,many,TRBJ2-3,CASSQFLTDTQYF,TGTGCCAGCAGCCAGTTCCTCACAGATACGCAGTATTTT
TRBV9,TRBD2,many,TRBJ2-5,CASSGVAGGQETQYF,TGTGCCAGCAGCGGAGTAGCGGGGGGCCAAGAGACCCAGTACTTC
TRBV9,TRBD2,many,TRBJ2-1,CASSAGAGTTDEQFF,TGTGCCAGCAGCGCCGGCGCAGGGACTACGGATGAGCAGTTCTTC
TRBV9,TRBD1,many,TRBJ1-4,CASSEGTGSGEKLFF,TGTGCCAGCAGCGAGGGGACAGGCTCGGGTGAAAAACTGTTTTTT
TRBV9,-,medium-sized,TRBJ1-5,CASSVSGASNQPQHF,TGTGCCAGCAGCGTTTCAGGAGCTTCTAATCAGCCCCAGCATTTT
TRBV9,-,medium-sized,TRBJ1-1,CASSAVWGATEAFF,TGTGCCAGCAGCGCGGTCTGGGGGGCTACTGAAGCTTTCTTT
TRBV9,-,many,TRBJ2-5,CASSITGRQETQYF,TGTGCCAGCAGCATAACAGGGAGGCAAGAGACCCAGTACTTC
TRBV9,TRBD1,many,TRBJ2-2,CASSPKTGGSNTGELFF,TGTGCCAGCAGCCCCAAGACAGGGGGATCGAACACCGGGGAGCTGTTTTTT
TRBV9,-,medium-sized,TRBJ1-2,CASSPGVLRGYGYTF,TGTGCCAGCAGCCCAGGAGTCCTGCGTGGGTATGGCTACACCTTC
TRBV9,-,medium-sized,TRBJ1-2,CASSLGHSTNYGYTF,TGTGCCAGCAGCCTCGGACACTCTACTAACTATGGCTACACCTTC
TRBV9,TRBD2,many,TRBJ2-3,CASSVGSGGFTDTQYF,TGTGCCAGCAGCGTGGGAAGCGGGGGGTTCACAGATACGCAGTATTTT
TRBV9,-,many,TRBJ1-2,CASSVGYGNYGYTF,TGTGCCAGCAGCGTAGGTTACGGAAACTATGGCTACACCTTC
TRBV9,TRBD1,many,TRBJ2-7,CASSVWDRGPYEQYF,TGTGCCAGCAGCGTATGGGACAGGGGGCCCTACGAGCAGTACTTC
TRBV9,-,many,TRBJ2-7,CASSALGGGPYEQYF,TGTGCCAGCAGCGCCCTGGGGGGGGGCCCTTACGAGCAGTACTTC
TRBV9,TRBD1,many,TRBJ1-2,CASSLDRGYGYTF,TGTGCCAGCAGTCTCGACAGGGGCTATGGCTACACCTTC
TRBV9,-,medium-sized,TRBJ2-3,CASSVRDRVRTDTQYF,TGTGCCAGCAGCGTAAGGGACCGGGTGCGCACAGATACGCAGTATTTT
TRBV9,TRBD1,once,TRBJ2-2,CASSVWTDRELFF,TGTGCCAGCAGCGTATGGACTGACAGGGAATTGTTTTTT
TRBV9,TRBD1,-,TRBJ1-1,CASSMTGGSEAFF,TGTGCCAGCAGCATGACAGGGGGTAGTGAAGCTTTCTTT
TRBV9,-,once,TRBJ2-7,CASSVGQGSYERYF,-
TRBV9,TRBD1,many,TRBJ1-2,CASSVKPTGSDGYTF,TGTGCCAGCAGCGTAAAGCCGACAGGGTCGGATGGCTACACCTTC
TRBV9,TRBD2,few,TRBJ2-1,CASSAGAGGLNEQFF,TGTGCCAGCAGCGCGGGTGCGGGGGGACTCAATGAGCAGTTCTTC
TRBV9,-,medium-sized,TRBJ2-1,CASSGTLVNEQFF,TGTGCCAGCAGCGGGACTTTAGTGAATGAGCAGTTCTTC
TRBV9,-,many,TRBJ1-2,CASSVEVGSEGSSVYGYTF,TGTGCCAGCAGCGTAGAAGTGGGGTCTGAAGGGTCCTCAGTCTATGGCTACACCTTC
TRBV9,TRBD2,few,TRBJ2-7,CASSPRSEGGTYEQYF,TGTGCCAGCAGCCCAAGATCCGAGGGAGGGACCTACGAGCAGTACTTC
TRBV9,TRBD1,many,TRBJ2-1,CASSVLQGTNEQFF,TGTGCCAGCAGCGTACTACAGGGGACCAATGAGCAGTTCTTC
TRBV9,-,many,TRBJ2-1,CASSVELRTDVYNEQFF,TGTGCCAGCAGCGTAGAGCTAAGGACAGACGTCTACAATGAGCAGTTCTTC
TRBV9,TRBD1,many,TRBJ1-2,CASSVKAQGDGYTF,TGTGCCAGCAGCGTAAAGGCCCAGGGGGATGGCTACACCTTC
TRBV9,-,many,TRBJ1-5,CASSVVGAVNQPQHF,TGTGCCAGCAGCGTAGTAGGGGCAGTCAATCAGCCCCAGCATTTT
TRBV9,-,many,TRBJ2-3,CASSVGAGPTDTQYF,TGTGCCAGCAGCGTAGGGGCGGGCCCGACAGATACGCAGTATTTT
TRBV9,TRBD1,medium-sized,TRBJ2-2,CASSVAPRGTGELFF,TGTGCCAGCAGCGTAGCTCCCAGGGGGACCGGGGAGCTGTTTTTT
TRBV9,TRBD2,many,TRBJ2-3,CASSVWAGGATDTQYF,TGTGCCAGCAGCGTGTGGGCGGGGGGGGCCACAGATACGCAGTATTTT
TRBV9,-,many,TRBJ2-2,CASSVTAENTGELFF,TGTGCCAGCAGCGTAACGGCGGAAAACACCGGGGAGCTGTTTTTT
TRBV9,-,medium-sized,TRBJ2-1,CASASFPRAPYNEQFF,TGTGCCAGCGCCTCCTTTCCCAGAGCCCCTTACAATGAGCAGTTCTTC
TRBV9,-,medium-sized,TRBJ2-7,CASSVYPGYDYEQYF,TGTGCCAGCAGCGTTTATCCGGGCTATGACTACGAGCAGTACTTC
TRBV9,-,-,TRBJ2-1,CASSVGQGRPYNEQFF,TGTGCCAGCAGCGTAGGTCAGGGACGTCCCTACAATGAGCAGTTCTTC
TRBV9,TRBD1,many,TRBJ2-2,CASSVVDRGTTGELFF,TGTGCCAGCAGCGTAGTTGACAGGGGGACCACCGGGGAGCTGTTTTTT
TRBV9,TRBD1,medium-sized,TRBJ2-3,CASSAWDRGRADTQYF,TGTGCCAGCAGCGCTTGGGACAGGGGGCGGGCAGATACGCAGTATTTT
TRBV9,-,-,TRBJ2-7,CASAPGHDYEQYF,TGTGCCAGCGCGCCGGGACACGACTACGAGCAGTACTTC
TRBV9,-,many,TRBJ2-2,CASSSGGGPGELFF,TGTGCCAGCAGTTCCGGCGGAGGGCCCGGGGAGCTGTTTTTT
TRBV9,-,medium-sized,TRBJ1-6,CASSDGLVSGSPLHF,TGTGCCAGCAGCGACGGCCTCGTATCGGGTTCACCCCTCCACTTT
TRBV9,-,medium-sized,TRBJ1-6,CASSVFGTLGPNSPLHF,TGTGCCAGCAGCGTCTTCGGGACATTAGGACCCAATTCACCCCTCCACTTT
TRBV9,-,-,TRBJ2-2,CASSVALVSLANTGELFF,TGTGCCAGCAGCGTAGCTTTAGTCAGCCTCGCGAACACCGGGGAGCTGTTTTTT
TRBV9,-,medium-sized,TRBJ1-1,CASSVEGNTEAFF,TGTGCCAGCAGCGTAGAGGGGAACACTGAAGCTTTCTTT
TRBV9,-,many,TRBJ1-5,CASSPGGSNQPQHF,TGTGCCAGCAGCCCCGGGGGTAGCAATCAGCCCCAGCATTTT
TRBV9,-,many,TRBJ2-5,CASSSRGAQETQYF,TGTGCCAGCAGCTCCCGTGGGGCCCAAGAGACCCAGTACTTC
TRBV9,-,medium-sized,TRBJ1-2,CASSSDRPRSNYGYTF,TGTGCCAGCAGCAGCGACAGACCGCGGTCTAACTATGGCTACACCTTC
TRBV9,TRBD1,medium-sized,TRBJ2-3,CASSDNTGVELNRYTDTQYF,TGTGCCAGCAGTGATAACACAGGGGTTGAATTAAACCGATACACAGATACGCAGTATTTT
TRBV9,TRBD2,many,TRBJ2-1,CASSLGSGNNEQFF,TGTGCCAGCAGTCTGGGCAGCGGGAACAATGAGCAGTTCTTC